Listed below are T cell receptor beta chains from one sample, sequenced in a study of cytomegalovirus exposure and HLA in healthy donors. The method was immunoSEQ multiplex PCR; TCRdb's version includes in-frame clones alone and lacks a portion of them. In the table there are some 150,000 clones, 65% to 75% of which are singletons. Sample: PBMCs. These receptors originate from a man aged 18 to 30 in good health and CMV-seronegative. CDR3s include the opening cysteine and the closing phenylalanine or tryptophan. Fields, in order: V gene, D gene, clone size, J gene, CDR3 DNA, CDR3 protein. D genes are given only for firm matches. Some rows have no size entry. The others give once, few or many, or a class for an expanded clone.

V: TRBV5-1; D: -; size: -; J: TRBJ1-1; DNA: TGCGCCAGCACCCGAGAGAAGGGGCAGGGCACTGAAGCTTTCTTT; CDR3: CASTREKGQGTEAFF
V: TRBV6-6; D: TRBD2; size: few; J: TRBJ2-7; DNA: TGTGCCAGCAGCCTCCGGGGGGGCTATACTTACGAGCAGTACTTC; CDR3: CASSLRGGYTYEQYF
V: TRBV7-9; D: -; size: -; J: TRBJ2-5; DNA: TGTGCCAGCAGCTTCGCGGGGCTAAGTAAAGAGACCCAGTACTTC; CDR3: CASSFAGLSKETQYF
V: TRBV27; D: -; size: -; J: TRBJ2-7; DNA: TGTGCCAGCAGTTCGCTACCGGGATCGTCTCACTACGAGCAGTACTTC; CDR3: CASSSLPGSSHYEQYF
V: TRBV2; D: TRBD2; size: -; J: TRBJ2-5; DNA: TGTGCCAGCAGTGTAGCGGGGGAGGAGGAGACCCAGTACTTC; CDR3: CASSVAGEEETQYF
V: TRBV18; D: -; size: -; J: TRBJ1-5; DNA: TGTGCCAGCTCACCCGACCCGGGGAGGTATAGCAATCAGCCCCAGCATTTT; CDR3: CASSPDPGRYSNQPQHF
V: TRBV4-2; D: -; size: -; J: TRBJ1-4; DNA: TGTGCCAGCAGAGGGCAGGGAGGTGAAAAACTGTTTTTT; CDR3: CASRGQGGEKLFF
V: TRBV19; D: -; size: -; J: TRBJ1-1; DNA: TGTGCCAGTAGTATTGACGGGGAGTACACTGAAGCTTTCTTT; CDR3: CASSIDGEYTEAFF
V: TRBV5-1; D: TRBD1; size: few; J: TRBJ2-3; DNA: TGCGCCAGCAGCTTGGAATTCGGACAGGGACTCCGCGATACGCAGTATTTT; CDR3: CASSLEFGQGLRDTQYF
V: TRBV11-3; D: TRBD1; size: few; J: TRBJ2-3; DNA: TGTGCCAGCAGCCTGGACAGGGACACAGATACGCAGTATTTT; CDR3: CASSLDRDTDTQYF
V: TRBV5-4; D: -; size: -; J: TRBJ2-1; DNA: TGTGCCAGCAGCTTGGATCAGGTTTCCTACAATGAGCAGTTCTTC; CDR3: CASSLDQVSYNEQFF
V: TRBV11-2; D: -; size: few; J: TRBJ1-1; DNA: TGTGCCAGCAGCTTAGATTTTTTTGGAGGTGGGCCGAACACTGAAGCTTTCTTT; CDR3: CASSLDFFGGGPNTEAFF
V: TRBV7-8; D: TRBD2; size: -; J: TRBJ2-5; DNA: TGTGCCAGCAGCAAAGGACTAGCGGGGGACAGGGAGACCCAGTACTTC; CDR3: CASSKGLAGDRETQYF
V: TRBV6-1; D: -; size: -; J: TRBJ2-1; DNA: TGTGCCAGCAGTGGCACAGTCAGGGGAGATGAGCAGTTCTTC; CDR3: CASSGTVRGDEQFF
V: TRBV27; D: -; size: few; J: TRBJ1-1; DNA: TGTGCCAGCAGTAATACAGGGACTGAAGCTTTCTTT; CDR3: CASSNTGTEAFF
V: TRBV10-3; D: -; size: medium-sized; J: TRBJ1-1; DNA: TGTGCCATCAGTGAGGTCCGTGGGACTCCGGACACTGAAGCTTTCTTT; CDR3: CAISEVRGTPDTEAFF